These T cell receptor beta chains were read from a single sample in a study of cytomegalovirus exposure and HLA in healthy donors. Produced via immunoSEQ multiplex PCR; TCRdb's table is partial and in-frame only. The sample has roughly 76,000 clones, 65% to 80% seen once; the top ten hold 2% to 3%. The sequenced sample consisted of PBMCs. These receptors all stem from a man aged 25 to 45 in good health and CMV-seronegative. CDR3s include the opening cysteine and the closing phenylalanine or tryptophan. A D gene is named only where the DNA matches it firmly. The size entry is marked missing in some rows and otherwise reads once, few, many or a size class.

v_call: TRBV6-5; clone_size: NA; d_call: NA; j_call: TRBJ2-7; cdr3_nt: TGTGCCGTGACAGGACCGGGTGAGCAGTACTTC; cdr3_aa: CAVTGPGEQYF
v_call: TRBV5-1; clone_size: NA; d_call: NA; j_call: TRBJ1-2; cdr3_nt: TGCGCCAGCAGTTATGCCCCACAGGAGAACTATGGCTACACCTTC; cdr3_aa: CASSYAPQENYGYTF
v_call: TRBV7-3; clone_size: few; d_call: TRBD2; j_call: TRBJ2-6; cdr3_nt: TGTGCCAGCAGCTTAAAGGGAGGGACGGGGGCCAACGTCCTGACTTTC; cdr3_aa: CASSLKGGTGANVLTF
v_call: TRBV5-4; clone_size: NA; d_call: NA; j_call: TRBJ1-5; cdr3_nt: TGTGCCAGCAGCACGGGCAGGCGGACAGATAGCAATCAGCCCCAGCATTTT; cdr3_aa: CASSTGRRTDSNQPQHF
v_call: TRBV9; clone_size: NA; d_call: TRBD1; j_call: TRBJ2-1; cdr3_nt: TGTGCCAGCAGCGTACATCAGGGGACAGGGAAGGGGAATGAGCAGTTCTTC; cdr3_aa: CASSVHQGTGKGNEQFF
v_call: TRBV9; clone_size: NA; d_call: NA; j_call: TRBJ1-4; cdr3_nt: TGTGCCAGCAGCGTAGGGACCGCTAGAGGGGAAAAACTGTTTTTT; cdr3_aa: CASSVGTARGEKLFF
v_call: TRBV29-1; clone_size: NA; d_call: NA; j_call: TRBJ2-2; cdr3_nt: TGCAGCGTTGATACAGGCGGGGAGCTGTTTTTT; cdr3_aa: CSVDTGGELFF
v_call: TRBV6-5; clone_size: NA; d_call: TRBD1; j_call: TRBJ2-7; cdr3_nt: TGTGCCAGCAGTTCCCCCGGACAGGGTTGGTACGAGCAGTACTTC; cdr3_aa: CASSSPGQGWYEQYF
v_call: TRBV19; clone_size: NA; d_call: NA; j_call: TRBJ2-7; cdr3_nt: TGTGCCAGTAGTTATACAGGGACCTACGAGCAGTACTTC; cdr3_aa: CASSYTGTYEQYF
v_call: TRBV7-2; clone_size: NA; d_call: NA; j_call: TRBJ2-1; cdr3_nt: TGTGCCAGCAGCTATCTTGTCAATGAGCAGTTCTTC; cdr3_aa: CASSYLVNEQFF
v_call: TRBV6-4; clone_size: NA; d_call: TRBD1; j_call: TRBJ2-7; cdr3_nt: TGTGCCATCATCCCTCGGGACAGATACGAGCAGTACTTC; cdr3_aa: CAIIPRDRYEQYF
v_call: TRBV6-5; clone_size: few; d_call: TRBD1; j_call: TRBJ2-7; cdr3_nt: TGTGCCAGCAGTTACTTGACAGGGGGCGGGTACGAGCAGTACTTC; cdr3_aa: CASSYLTGGGYEQYF
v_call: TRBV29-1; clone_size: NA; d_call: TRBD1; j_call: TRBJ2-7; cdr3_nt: TGCAGCGTTGAAGTTATTAGGGACAGGGGAGGAATCCCCGAGCAGTACTTC; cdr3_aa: CSVEVIRDRGGIPEQYF
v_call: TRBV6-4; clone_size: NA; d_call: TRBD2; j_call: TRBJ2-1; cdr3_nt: TGTGCCAGCAGTGGCAAGGGACTAGCGGATCACAATGAGCAGTTCTTC; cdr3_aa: CASSGKGLADHNEQFF
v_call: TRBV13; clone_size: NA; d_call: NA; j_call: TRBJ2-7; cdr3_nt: TGTGCCAGCAGCTCAAGCACAGGTCCCTACGAGCAGTACTTC; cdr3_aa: CASSSSTGPYEQYF
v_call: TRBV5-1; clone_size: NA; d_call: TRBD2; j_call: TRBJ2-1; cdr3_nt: TGCGCCAGCAGCTTGTCCTCGGGGACTAGCGGCGTCAACGAGCAGTTCTTC; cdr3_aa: CASSLSSGTSGVNEQFF